This entry lists 10 T cell receptor beta chains sequenced from one sample in a study of blood T cell repertoires in COVID-19. The method was immunoSEQ multiplex PCR; TCRdb's version includes in-frame clones alone and lacks a portion of them. The sample lists around 68,000 clones, 65% to 90% occurring once. The sample comprised peripheral blood. Receptor source: a man at least 80 years old with acute or convalescent COVID-19.

This chain uses TRBV5-1 with TRBJ1-1; no firm D call. The CDR3 consists of 14 residues. With 4 bases removed from V and 3 bases from J, the gap between germline ends came to 13 bases. The germline gives CDR1 SGHRS, CDR2 YFSETQ. The CDR3 sequence: CASSPRYMDTEAFF. CDR3 coding DNA: TGCGCCAGCAGCCCCAGGTATATGGACACTGAAGCTTTCTTT.

The J gene is TRBJ2-1, the V gene TRBV13; 8 bases are shared with TRBD1. The CDR3 spans 15 residues. V shed 5 bases and J 4 bases; nucleotides not matched to a gene: 7. Germline CDR1 and CDR2: PRHDT and FYEKMQ (reference sequence). CDR3 DNA sequence: TGTGCCAGCAGCCCGGACAGGGTGGTTTACAATGAGCAGTTCTTC. Its protein is CASSPDRVVYNEQFF.

CDR3 protein: CASRSGRSLSTDTQYF. The DNA for the CDR3 is TGTGCCAGCAGGTCCGGTAGGAGCCTTAGCACAGATACGCAGTATTTT. The chain employs TRBV9 and TRBJ2-3, with D unresolved. Germline V gene data show CDR1 as SGDLS and CDR2 as YYNGEE. Between the trimmed V and J ends, which lost 5 bases and 0 bases, there was a span of 16 bases. This CDR3 has 16 residues.

This clone was recorded a few times. This rearrangement joins TRBV30 to TRBJ1-4; 8 bases fit TRBD1. Per germline, CDR1 GTSNPN and CDR2 SVGIG (reference sequence). The CDR3 covers 15 residues. V lost 0 bases and J lost 11; bases outside the gene matches: 11. Here the CDR3 reads CAWSVRTGSSIKLFF. As DNA, the CDR3 is TGTGCCTGGAGTGTCCGGACAGGGAGCTCCATTAAACTGTTTTTT.

V usage is TRBV19 and J usage is TRBJ1-6; D call uncertain. This CDR3 has 13 residues. The V gene's germline CDR1 is LNHDA and CDR2 SQIVND (reference sequence). V lost 6 bases and J 3 bases, leaving 6 bases between the germline ends. CDR3 in DNA: TGTGCCAGTAGGGAGAACTATAATTCACCCCTCCACTTT. Its protein product is CASRENYNSPLHF. The whole variable domain, filled in from reference TRBV19 and TRBJ1-6, reads DGGITQSPKYLFRKEGQNVTLSCEQNLNHDAMYWYRQDPGQGLRLIYYSQIVNDFQKGDIAEGYSVSREKKESFPLTVTSAQKNPTAFYLCASRENYNSPLHFGNGTRLTVT.

V is TRBV4-3 and J is TRBJ1-4, with a possible D match to TRBD1 (5 bases). V lost 3 bases and J 4 bases, leaving 24 bases between the germline ends. Germline CDR1 and CDR2: LGHNA and YSLEER. The CDR3 consists of 19 residues. The DNA for the CDR3 is TGCGCCAGCAGCCAGGGCCCCGGGGGGACTCTCGGGAATAATGAAAAACTGTTTTTT. It codes for CASSQGPGGTLGNNEKLFF.

The chain has TRBV29-1 and TRBJ1-3; D not resolved. CDR3 length: 13 residues. V gave up 7 bases and J gave up 3 bases, with 13 bases separating them. From germline, CDR1 is SQVTM and CDR2 ANQGSEA. The CDR3 region is CSGSGGLGNTIYF. The CDR3 nucleotides read TGCAGCGGTAGTGGAGGGCTTGGAAACACCATATATTTT.

The rearrangement joins TRBV10-3 to TRBJ1-2; TRBD1 agrees at 8 bases. The germline gives CDR1 ENHRY, CDR2 SYGVKD. The CDR3 consists of 14 residues. Unmatched junction bases numbered 10, after V lost 5 bases and J lost 8 bases. The chain's CDR3 is CAISPGTGGEGYTF. CDR3 nucleotide sequence: TGTGCCATCAGTCCCGGGACAGGCGGCGAGGGCTACACCTTC.

This clone was seen only a few times. The chain has TRBV29-1 and TRBJ1-4; TRBD1 agrees at 7 bases. CDR3 length: 13 amino acids. Looked up from germline, CDR1 is SQVTM and CDR2 is ANQGSEA. After removal of 4 bases from V and 8 bases from J, the junction contained 7 bases not matched to a gene. This CDR3 reads CSVGTGLYEKLFF. The DNA of the CDR3 is TGCAGCGTTGGGACAGGTCTCTACGAAAAACTGTTTTTT.

The chain carries TRBV30 and TRBJ2-7; D perhaps matches TRBD1 (5 bases). The CDR3 is 13 amino acids. The V gene lost 0 bases and the J gene lost 6 bases, with 12 bases spanning the gap. The germline V gene has CDR1 GTSNPN and CDR2 SVGIG (reference sequence). The CDR3 nucleotides are TGTGCCTGGAGTGTACTGTGGGGCCTCGAGCAGTACTTC. It translates to CAWSVLWGLEQYF.